The source of this T cell receptor beta chain is a study of molecular identifiers for immune sequencing clone quantification. Study in general: In the replicates, RNA derived from approximately 20,000 or 100,000 naive CD8 cells was divided into five parts, and four were sequenced.

Sorting was used to obtain naive CD8 T cells (CD8+CD4-CCR7+CD45RA+). As previously described, bulk TCR libraries were made using listed TCR primers. From the PCR reads, TCRdb called clonotypes with MiXCR, one entry per CDR3 protein. The sample consists of about 510,000 distinct CDR3 sequences, around 25% of them appearing once. Sequencing was done on a sample of naive CD8+ T cells from blood, with Jurkat cell RNA spiked in. Subset given: FACS-sorted CD8+CD4-CCR7+CD45RA+ naive T cells. The source is a human donor in good health. Some libraries in this study had Jurkat cell RNA spiked in.

CDR3 sequence reads: CSARDLGLAGWYEQYF. The CDR3 DNA reads as TGCAGTGCTAGAGATCTCGGACTAGCGGGATGGTACGAGCAGTACTTC. J is TRBJ2-7 and V is TRBV20-1, with 12 bases that match TRBD2. The CDR3 sequence is 16 residues long. Germline V lookup: CDR1 DFQATT, CDR2 SNEGSKA (reference sequence). V lost 0 bases to trimming and J lost 4 bases; unmatched junction nucleotides: 7.